This passage covers 30 T cell receptor beta chains from one sample sequenced in a study of T cells after posttransplantation cyclophosphamide (dated by TCRdb to 2016 to 2017). Libraries were built with the immunoSEQ multiplex PCR assay. Sourced from immuneACCESS, this table was stored by TCRdb with only in-frame sequences that have V and J called. A share of the clones is absent; for the studies checked, an unresolved V gene accounts for under half, and the remainder has no known explanation. The sample yields some 10,000 clones; around nine tenths were counted once. 25% to 30% of the sample belongs to the ten largest clones. The treatment or condition label of this sample denotes: high-dose cyclophosphamide on days +3 and +4 as single-agent GVHD prophylaxis. For conditioning, the PTCy patients got busulfan and fludarabine, then a related or unrelated marrow graft, followed by cyclophosphamide on days +3 and +4.

The sample here was CD4+ T cells sorted from PBMCs, taken after allogeneic stem cell transplant with posttransplant cyclophosphamide. The receptors stem from a male patient in his thirties who received an allogeneic stem cell transplant from a related donor, was CMV-positive, and had acute GVHD only. Where a transplant has occurred, the graft donor may have supplied some of the T cells.

The chain recombines TRBV19 with TRBJ2-6; TRBD2 aligns across 11 bases. This CDR3 comprises 19 residues. Trimming at V came to 7 bases and at J to 0 bases, leaving 11 bases not matched to a gene. Germline V CDR1 and CDR2: LNHDA, SQIVND (reference sequence). CDR3 amino acids: CASIGLAGGLSSGANVLTF. The CDR3 bases are TGTGCCAGTATAGGGCTAGCGGGGGGACTTTCCTCTGGGGCCAACGTCCTGACTTTC.

There are a few counts of this clone. The rearrangement joins TRBV4-1 to TRBJ2-3, with 12 positions matching TRBD2. Per the germline V gene, CDR1 is MGHRA and CDR2 is YSYEKL. This CDR3 has 17 residues. With V trimmed by 1 base and J by 4 bases, 6 bases remained unmatched. The CDR3 bases are TGCGCCAGCAGCCAAGCCTCGACTAGCGGGGGCGCAGATACGCAGTATTTT. This sequence encodes CASSQASTSGGADTQYF.

The V call is TRBV5-8, the J call TRBJ1-2, with D uncertain. Germline values: CDR1 SGHTS, CDR2 YDEGEE. The CDR3 is 11 amino acids. V lost 6 bases and J lost 2, with 5 bases in between. The chain's CDR3 is CASTPNYGYTF. The DNA for the CDR3 is TGTGCCAGCACCCCAAACTATGGCTACACCTTC.

The chain joins TRBV18 to TRBJ2-5; D not resolved. The J call may not be correct, given that the DNA end is closer to TRBJ2-7. The CDR3 covers 14 residues. Germline V gene lookup returns CDR1 KGHSH and CDR2 LQKENI. The CDR3 loop is CASSPRSANYEQYF. CDR3 bases: TGTGCCAGCTCACCACGGTCGGCTAACTACGAGCAGTACTTC.

The chain combines TRBV7-2 with TRBJ2-7; 8 bases align to TRBD2. The CDR3 is made up of 15 amino acids. Germline assignment: CDR1 SGHTA and CDR2 FQGNSA. V was clipped by 5 bases and J by 5 bases; unmatched bases: 11. This CDR3 is CASSPRVGGANEQYF. CDR3 DNA: TGTGCCAGCAGCCCACGGGTCGGGGGGGCTAACGAGCAGTACTTC. Combining the CDR3 with reference TRBV7-2 and TRBJ2-7 gives the whole variable domain GAGVSQSPSNKVTEKGKDVELRCDPISGHTALYWYRQSLGQGLEFLIYFQGNSAPDKSGLPSDRFSAERTGGSVSTLTIQRTQQEDSAVYLCASSPRVGGANEQYFGPGTRLTVT.

The chain is built from TRBV4-1 and TRBJ2-2; 7 bases map to TRBD2. From germline, CDR1 is MGHRA and CDR2 YSYEKL. The length of the CDR3 is 17 residues. V lost 5 bases, J lost 6 bases, and 15 bases stayed unmatched. Here the CDR3 DNA reads TGCGCCAGCAGCTACCGAACTCAGGGAGGGAGACCCGGGGAGCTGTTTTTT. Its translation: CASSYRTQGGRPGELFF.

J is TRBJ2-2 and V is TRBV5-1; D gene unclear. The germline V gene has CDR1 SGHRS and CDR2 YFSETQ. This CDR3 is 14 amino acids long. V lost 2 bases and J 4 bases, leaving 9 bases between the germline ends. Written as DNA, the CDR3 is TGCGCCAGCAGCTTACCTACAGTCACCGGGGAGCTGTTTTTT. This translates into CASSLPTVTGELFF.

V and J are TRBV7-9 and TRBJ2-7; tentatively, D is TRBD1 (7 bases). Looked up from germline, CDR1 is SEHNR and CDR2 is FQNEAQ (reference sequence). V was cut by 4 bases and J by 1 base, with 14 bases left in between. The CDR3 extends over 15 amino acids. CDR3 region: CASSSGGQSSYEQYF. CDR3 in DNA: TGTGCCAGCAGCTCAGGGGGGCAGTCTTCCTACGAGCAGTACTTC. Full variable domain (missing parts from reference TRBV7-9 and TRBJ2-7): DTGVSQNPRHKITKRGQNVTFRCDPISEHNRLYWYRQTLGQGPEFLTYFQNEAQLEKSRLLSDRFSAERPKGSFSTLEIQRTEQGDSAMYLCASSSGGQSSYEQYFGPGTRLTVT.

J is TRBJ2-2 and V is TRBV5-4; D gene ambiguous. Germline values: CDR1 SGHNT, CDR2 YYREEE (reference sequence). V lost 1 base, J lost 1 base, and 8 bases lay in between. This CDR3 contains 15 residues. CDR3 DNA: TGTGCCAGCAGCTTGTTATCCGTGAACACCGGGGAGCTGTTTTTT. Its translation is CASSLLSVNTGELFF.

This chain joins TRBV14 and TRBJ2-1, with 9 bases aligning to TRBD2. This CDR3 region has 16 residues. The V gene end was trimmed by 0 bases and the J gene end by 6 bases; junction bases not matched to a gene: 6. The germline CDR1 and CDR2 sequences are SGHDN and FVKESK. The CDR3, as DNA: TGTGCCAGCAGCCAAGAACGCGGGGGGGTACCCAATGAGCAGTTCTTC. Translation gives CASSQERGGVPNEQFF.

The V call is TRBV7-3, the J call TRBJ2-1; 10 nucleotides align to TRBD2. The germline V gene encodes CDR1 SGHTA and CDR2 FQGTGA. CDR3 length equals 15 residues. Trimming removed 6 bases from V and 4 bases from J; junction bases left unmatched: 6. For the CDR3, the DNA is TGTGCCAGCAGGGCCGGGACTAGCGAATACAATGAGCAGTTCTTC. Translation: CASRAGTSEYNEQFF.

As DNA, the CDR3 is TGCGCCAGCAGCTTGCTGCTAGCGGGGGGCCAAGAGACCCAGTACTTC. It codes for CASSLLLAGGQETQYF. V and J are TRBV5-1 and TRBJ2-5; 11 bases are shared with TRBD2. From germline, CDR1 is SGHRS and CDR2 YFSETQ. With V trimmed by 1 base and J by 1 base, 3 bases remained unmatched. The CDR3 spans 16 residues.

This chain links TRBV19 with TRBJ2-7; the match to TRBD1 covers 9 bases. With 1 base clipped from V and 5 bases from J, the junction kept 9 bases outside the gene matches. The CDR3 spans 16 residues. Germline lookup yields CDR1 LNHDA and CDR2 SQIVND (reference sequence). The CDR3 DNA is TGTGCCAGTAGTATAGCCGGACAGGGGAGCTTCGACGAGCAGTACTTC. Its protein is CASSIAGQGSFDEQYF.

This clone appeared a single time. V and J are TRBV10-3 and TRBJ1-5; 10 positions match TRBD1. Germline lookup yields CDR1 ENHRY and CDR2 SYGVKD. J was trimmed by 6 bases and V by 4 bases; bases with no gene match: 3. The length of the CDR3 is 14 residues. The CDR3 here is CAISVGTGAQPQHF. The CDR3 nucleotides read TGTGCCATCAGTGTTGGGACAGGGGCTCAGCCCCAGCATTTT.

The sample holds one count of this clone. This chain uses TRBV19 with TRBJ2-3, with D perhaps matching TRBD1 (6 bases). The V end lost 5 bases, the J end lost 1 base, and 16 bases lay between the germline ends. The CDR3 spans 16 residues. Germline lookup yields CDR1 LNHDA and CDR2 SQIVND (reference sequence). The CDR3 is CASSRLLGGGTDTQYF. The CDR3 DNA reads TGTGCCAGTAGTCGCCTCCTAGGGGGAGGCACAGATACGCAGTATTTT.

This rearrangement joins TRBV4-2 to TRBJ2-3, with 13 bases identical to TRBD2. CDR3 length equals 18 residues. The junction had 7 bases not matched to a gene; V was cut back by 3 bases and J by 1 base. Per the germline V gene, CDR1 is LGHNA and CDR2 is YNFKEQ. In DNA, the CDR3 is TGTGCCAGCAGCCATGAAGTAGGACTAGCGGGGGGCACAGATACGCAGTATTTT. It specifies CASSHEVGLAGGTDTQYF.

The chain recombines TRBV4-3 with TRBJ2-3, with D tentatively TRBD2 (6 bases). The CDR3 is 15 residues long. CDR1 is LGHNA and CDR2 is YSLEER in the germline V gene. V lost 4 bases and J 6 bases, leaving 17 bases between the germline ends. Written as DNA, the CDR3 is TGCGCCAGCAGCCGAACCCGGGACTCGCGCGATACGCAGTATTTT. Amino acids: CASSRTRDSRDTQYF.

The chain joins TRBV18 to TRBJ1-2; the match to TRBD1 covers 9 bases. The length of the CDR3 is 18 residues. After removal of 3 bases from V and 6 bases from J, the junction contained 17 bases not matched to a gene. Germline lookup yields CDR1 KGHSH and CDR2 LQKENI. The CDR3 region has the DNA TGTGCCAGCTCACCGTTAATACAGGGGGCGCGGGCCGGGGATGGCTACACCTTC. Translating it yields CASSPLIQGARAGDGYTF.

The V and J genes are TRBV12-5 and TRBJ1-2, with TRBD1 matching 7 bases. V lost 6 bases, J lost 2 bases, and 3 bases stayed unmatched. The CDR3 is made up of 13 amino acids. The germline CDR1 and CDR2 sequences are LGHNT and FRNRAP. The DNA for the CDR3 is TGTGCTAGTGGCCCACAGGGGAACTATGGCTACACCTTC. Translation: CASGPQGNYGYTF.

The V and J genes are TRBV7-2 and TRBJ1-1; D gene unclear. CDR1 and CDR2 from the germline V gene are SGHTA and FQGNSA. The CDR3 consists of 16 residues. Trimming cost V 2 bases and J 2 bases, with 15 bases left between them. The chain's CDR3 is CASSLFGAGVNTEAFF. The DNA of the CDR3 is TGTGCCAGCAGCTTATTTGGTGCGGGAGTCAACACTGAAGCTTTCTTT.

This CDR3 is CASSLIGGGVAETQYF. CDR3 nucleotide sequence: TGTGCCAGCAGCTTAATAGGGGGGGGAGTCGCGGAGACCCAGTACTTC. This chain uses TRBV7-9 with TRBJ2-5; weak D call: TRBD2 (7 bases). Trimming cost V 2 bases and J 5 bases, with 18 bases left between them. This CDR3 is built from 16 residues. Germline V gives CDR1 SEHNR, CDR2 FQNEAQ (reference sequence).

The chain uses TRBV7-3 and TRBJ1-1; maybe TRBD1 (5 bases). Germline-derived CDR1 and CDR2 are SGHTA and FQGTGA. Trimming removed 5 bases from V and 1 base from J, with 11 bases in between. The CDR3 is 14 residues long. CDR3: CASSPAGGNTEAFF. DNA of the CDR3: TGTGCCAGCAGCCCCGCGGGGGGGAACACTGAAGCTTTCTTT.

The V gene is TRBV18, the J gene TRBJ1-6, with a tentative D call TRBD1 (5 bases). The V gene's germline CDR1 is KGHSH and CDR2 LQKENI. V dropped 5 bases and J dropped 7 bases, with 12 bases sitting between them. The CDR3 is 14 residues long. This chain's CDR3 is CASSKRDSNSPLHF. The CDR3 region has the DNA TGTGCCAGCTCAAAACGGGACTCCAATTCACCCCTCCACTTT.

This clone was recorded only once. CDR3 residues: CASSLVQGITGELFF. DNA of the CDR3: TGTGCCAGCAGCTTGGTCCAGGGGATCACCGGGGAGCTGTTTTTT. The chain couples TRBV5-4 to TRBJ2-2; TRBD1 is a possible D gene (6 bases). The CDR3 is 15 amino acids. V lost 0 bases to trimming and J lost 4 bases, with 10 bases between them. Germline loops: CDR1 SGHNT, CDR2 YYREEE (reference sequence).

The V gene is TRBV5-1, the J gene TRBJ2-5; no firm D call. Deletions cut 3 bases from V and 4 bases from J, with 13 bases between. Germline V lookup: CDR1 SGHRS, CDR2 YFSETQ. This CDR3 has 14 amino acids. The CDR3 nucleotides are TGCGCCAGCAGCTCGGCTGGTGGGCCAGAGACCCAGTACTTC. Its protein product is CASSSAGGPETQYF. Full variable domain (outside the CDR3, taken from reference TRBV5-1 and TRBJ2-5): KAGVTQTPRYLIKTRGQQVTLSCSPISGHRSVSWYQQTPGQGLQFLFEYFSETQRNKGNFPGRFSGRQFSNSRSEMNVSTLELGDSALYLCASSSAGGPETQYFGPGTRLLVL.

The sample holds one count of this clone. V usage is TRBV5-5 and J usage is TRBJ1-2; D remains unclear. This CDR3 spans 14 amino acids. Germline-derived CDR1 and CDR2 are SGHKS and YYEKEE (reference sequence). The V end lost 4 bases, the J end lost 0 bases, and 10 bases lay between the germline ends. The CDR3 protein is CASSQTGANYGYTF. The CDR3 nucleotides are TGTGCCAGCAGCCAGACGGGAGCTAACTATGGCTACACCTTC. Combining the CDR3 with reference TRBV5-5 and TRBJ1-2 gives the whole variable domain DAGVTQSPTHLIKTRGQQVTLRCSPISGHKSVSWYQQVLGQGPQFIFQYYEKEERGRGNFPDRFSARQFPNYSSELNVNALLLGDSALYLCASSQTGANYGYTFGSGTRLTVV.

CDR3 in DNA: TGTGCCAGCAGTTCGACTGGACTAGTGCCCCCAGATACGCAGTATTTT. Translation gives CASSSTGLVPPDTQYF. The chain joins TRBV2 to TRBJ2-3; 7 bases are shared with TRBD2. Germline V CDR1 and CDR2: SNHLY, FYNNEI. V dropped 5 bases and J dropped 4; count of bases not matched to a gene: 12. The CDR3 has 16 residues.

The rearrangement uses TRBV19 and TRBJ1-2; D possibly corresponds to TRBD1 (6 bases). V was trimmed by 5 bases and J by 3 bases, leaving 13 bases between them. Germline V gene sequence: CDR1 LNHDA, CDR2 SQIVND (reference sequence). This CDR3 has 14 amino acids. The CDR3 bases are TGTGCCAGTAGTTTTCAGGGGAAGGACTATGGCTACACCTTC. It yields the protein CASSFQGKDYGYTF.

This chain connects TRBV4-2 to TRBJ2-3; no reliable D call. Trimming left V 1 base short and J 4 bases short, with 6 bases between. Germline CDR1 LGHNA, CDR2 YNFKEQ. CDR3 size: 13 residues. CDR3 sequence: CASSQGAADTQYF. The DNA for the CDR3 is TGTGCCAGCAGCCAAGGGGCCGCAGATACGCAGTATTTT.

The V gene is TRBV7-2, the J gene TRBJ2-3; D possibly corresponds to TRBD2 (5 bases). Trimming pared 5 bases from V and 3 bases from J, leaving 12 bases between. CDR1 SGHTA and CDR2 FQGNSA come from the germline V gene. The CDR3 covers 14 residues. The DNA for the CDR3 is TGTGCCAGCAGCGAGTGGTCGGGGACAGATACGCAGTATTTT. Protein product: CASSEWSGTDTQYF.